This T cell receptor (beta chain) was recovered during a study of blood T cells in healthy people across ages. Overall study: Template-switching capture recovered about one barcoded beta molecule per two T cells. Points from the study as a whole: Per million T cells, TCR beta diversity dropped about linearly as age rose.

Next came a second PCR, run for about 6 to 12 cycles, which used a sample-barcoded 5' primer along with a J-beta primer mix. TCRdb passed the 5' RACE reads through MiXCR, listing each CDR3 protein once. The data contain hundreds of thousands of distinct CDR3 sequences, 40% to 50% of them singletons. The CDR3 contains 15 residues. CDR1 SQVTM and CDR2 ANQGSEA come from the germline V gene. This clonotype was seen a few times. What it recognizes is unknown. Each donor had 7.5 to 10 milliliters of peripheral blood drawn. Total RNA, at least 5.5 micrograms per sample, was extracted from PBMCs. The source of this sequence is a man between 60 and 75 years old in good health. This chain links TRBV29-1 with TRBJ2-1; TRBD2 is a possible D gene (5 bases). Judging by the DNA end, TRBJ2-7 fits better; the J call may be wrong. Specimen: blood. CDR3 sequence (DNA): TGCAGCGTTGAGGGCACCGCGGGCTCCTACAATGAGCAGTACTTC. Translated: CSVEGTAGSYNEQYF.